The 14 T cell receptor beta chains reported below all come from one sample, sequenced in a study of blood T cell repertoires in COVID-19 (dated by TCRdb to the early 2020s). The library was obtained by the immunoSEQ multiplex PCR assay. The table was pulled from immuneACCESS by TCRdb, which kept in-frame rearrangements only. Such tables lose some clones; where checked, under half of the loss comes from unresolved V genes, and the rest has no known cause. The sample records 300,000 or so clones, around 86% of which are singletons. 1.5% to 2% of the sample is in the top ten clones. The sequenced sample consisted of peripheral blood. These receptors originate from a woman aged 50 to 65 with acute or convalescent COVID-19.

The gene calls are TRBV6-5 and TRBJ1-3, with D possibly matching TRBD1 (6 bases). Trimming took off 6 bases at V and 4 bases at J, with 16 bases between the two ends. The germline gives CDR1 MNHEY, CDR2 SVGAGI. The CDR3 runs to 15 residues. The CDR3 DNA sequence: TGTGCCAGCAGCCCGGAGGGGAGGGGGGGAAACACCATATATTTT. Its protein product is CASSPEGRGGNTIYF.

The chain has TRBV7-3 and TRBJ2-5, with D possibly TRBD2 on 6 matching bases. From germline, CDR1 is SGHTA and CDR2 FQGTGA. CDR3 size: 15 residues. Between the trimmed V and J ends, which lost 6 bases and 3 bases, there was a span of 17 bases. CDR3 in DNA: TGTGCCAGCAGATCCAGTCCGGCTAGCGAAGAGACCCAGTACTTC. Protein product: CASRSSPASEETQYF.

CDR3 DNA: TGTGCCAGCTCCCTAAGGGGGCAGCGCTACGGTGGGTTCAATCAGCCCCAGCATTTT. This sequence encodes CASSLRGQRYGGFNQPQHF. The rearrangement uses TRBV28 and TRBJ1-5, with TRBD1 identical over 7 bases. CDR3 size: 19 residues. Trimming removed 8 bases from V and 3 bases from J; junction bases left unmatched: 22. Germline assignment: CDR1 MDHEN and CDR2 SYDVKM.

V is TRBV4-1 and J is TRBJ1-4, with D uncertain. This CDR3 contains 16 residues. V lost 1 base and J lost 6, with 15 bases in between. The germline V gene encodes CDR1 MGHRA and CDR2 YSYEKL. The CDR3: CASSQGGRLVDEKLFF. DNA for the CDR3: TGCGCCAGCAGCCAAGGCGGGCGGCTCGTTGATGAAAAACTGTTTTTT.

The V gene is TRBV6-6, the J gene TRBJ1-5; a possible D gene is TRBD1 (6 bases). Germline V CDR1 and CDR2: MNHNY, SVGAGI (reference sequence). Trimming took off 6 bases at V and 2 bases at J, with 17 bases between the two ends. This CDR3 has 16 amino acids. CDR3 loop: CASRLKQGRGNQPQHF. In DNA form, the CDR3 reads TGTGCCAGCAGACTAAAACAGGGTCGGGGCAATCAGCCCCAGCATTTT.

This clone was picked up a small number of times. This rearrangement joins TRBV7-9 to TRBJ1-5; D is undetermined. Trimming took 5 bases from V and 3 from J, leaving 20 bases between them. Germline CDR1 SEHNR, CDR2 FQNEAQ (reference sequence). The CDR3 has 17 amino acids. For the CDR3, the DNA is TGTGCCAGCAGCCTCTCCGGTGGAGGGCGGGACAATCAGCCCCAGCATTTT. Translation: CASSLSGGGRDNQPQHF.

Here the CDR3 reads CASSLELAGRDYEQYF. The CDR3 DNA sequence: TGTGCCAGCAGCTTAGAGCTAGCGGGGAGAGACTACGAGCAGTACTTC. The chain links TRBV11-2 to TRBJ2-7, with 9 bases identical to TRBD2. CDR1 and CDR2 from the germline V gene are SGHAT and FQNNGV. Trimming at V came to 0 bases and at J to 3 bases, leaving 6 bases not matched to a gene. The CDR3 runs 16 residues.

The chain uses TRBV9 and TRBJ2-3, with D tentatively TRBD2 (6 bases). The CDR3 extends over 17 amino acids. Trimming took 0 bases from V and 2 from J, leaving 16 bases between them. Germline-derived CDR1 and CDR2 are SGDLS and YYNGEE. For the CDR3, the DNA is TGTGCCAGCAGCGTAGGCAGGAGGGGCAGGGACACAGATACGCAGTATTTT. It is translated as CASSVGRRGRDTDTQYF.

This sequence joins TRBV6-2 or TRBV6-3 and TRBJ1-1, with D possibly being TRBD1 (6 bases). The CDR3 spans 14 residues. Looked up from germline, CDR1 is MNHEY and CDR2 is SVGEGT. The ends were cut back, 0 bases at V and 4 bases at J, with 9 bases in the middle. This CDR3 is CASSYSLQGTEAFF. CDR3 DNA: TGTGCCAGCAGTTACTCATTACAGGGCACTGAAGCTTTCTTT.

This chain connects TRBV6-2 or TRBV6-3 to TRBJ2-2; TRBD2 agrees at 7 bases. Germline V CDR1 and CDR2: MNHEY, SVGEGT. Trimming removed 2 bases from V and 2 bases from J; junction bases left unmatched: 17. The CDR3 is made up of 20 amino acids. The CDR3 sequence: CASSYPHPPPTSVNTGELFF. The CDR3 bases are TGTGCCAGCAGTTACCCACACCCTCCGCCTACTAGCGTAAACACCGGGGAGCTGTTTTTT.

The rearrangement uses TRBV6-5 and TRBJ2-7, with D possibly being TRBD1 (5 bases). This CDR3 is built from 15 residues. The germline CDR1 and CDR2 sequences are MNHEY and SVGAGI. V lost 7 bases and J lost 4, with 20 bases in between. CDR3 in amino acids: CASKLVLTDPYEQYF. The CDR3 DNA sequence: TGTGCCAGCAAGCTAGTTTTGACAGACCCATACGAGCAGTACTTC.

The chain uses TRBV30 and TRBJ2-1; TRBD2 matches at 7 bases. This CDR3 region has 13 residues. Germline V CDR1 and CDR2: GTSNPN, SVGIG (reference sequence). The V segment lost 8 bases and the J segment 5 bases; nucleotides outside the gene matches: 9. CDR3: CAGLADYNNEQFF. In DNA form, the CDR3 reads TGTGCCGGCCTAGCGGACTACAACAATGAGCAGTTCTTC.

CDR3 sequence reads: CASSDTDRNTEAFF. The CDR3 nucleotides read TGTGCCAGCAGTGACACGGACAGGAACACTGAAGCTTTCTTT. The gene calls are TRBV6-4 and TRBJ1-1, with a weak D call TRBD1 (6 bases). This CDR3 has 14 amino acids. Germline CDR1 MRHNA, CDR2 SNTAGT. V gave up 2 bases and J gave up 1 base, with 8 bases separating them.

This chain links TRBV24-1 with TRBJ2-1, with 7 positions matching TRBD2. The germline CDR1 and CDR2 sequences are KGHDR and SFDVKD. This CDR3 is built from 15 residues. V shed 6 bases and J 6 bases; nucleotides not matched to a gene: 10. CDR3 in DNA: TGTGCCACCAGTACTTCTTCGTCTAGCGGCAATGAGCAGTTCTTC. Amino acids: CATSTSSSSGNEQFF.